This TCR beta chain was found in a study of cytomegalovirus exposure and HLA in healthy donors. Study findings and constraints: The study recorded fewer than 200 TCR beta chains that were cytomegalovirus-associated.

Comment on this clone: Its target is not known.

Unmatched junction bases numbered 11, after V lost 0 bases and J lost 4 bases. CDR1 is MGHRA and CDR2 is YSYEKL in the germline V gene. The CDR3 loop spans 17 amino acids. Use of 60 Vbeta and 13 Jbeta primers characterized the PCR. Repertoires were generated with immunoSEQ multiplex PCR, while TCRdb's copy carries only in-frame clones and drops some. The sample has 95,000 to 150,000 clones; more than 60% are singletons. The rearrangement joins TRBV4-1 to TRBJ1-1; TRBD1 matches at 7 bases. This receptor was obtained from a man under 40 in good health and CMV-seronegative. Sequencing used PBMCs. CDR3 loop: CASSQEPSTGWGTEAFF. The DNA for the CDR3 is TGCGCCAGCAGCCAAGAACCCTCGACAGGGTGGGGCACTGAAGCTTTCTTT.